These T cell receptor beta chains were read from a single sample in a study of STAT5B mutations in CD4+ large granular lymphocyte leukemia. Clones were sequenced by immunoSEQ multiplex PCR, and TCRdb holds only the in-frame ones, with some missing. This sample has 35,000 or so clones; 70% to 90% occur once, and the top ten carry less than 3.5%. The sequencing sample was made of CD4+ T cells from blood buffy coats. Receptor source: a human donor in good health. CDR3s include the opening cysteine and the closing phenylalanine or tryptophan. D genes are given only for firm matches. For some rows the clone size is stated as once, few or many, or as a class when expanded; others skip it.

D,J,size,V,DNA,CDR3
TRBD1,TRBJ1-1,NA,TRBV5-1,TGCGCCAGCAGCTCACAGGGGGCGAACACTGAAGCTTTCTTT,CASSSQGANTEAFF
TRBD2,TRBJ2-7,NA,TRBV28,TGTGCCAGCGGTTACGGGGGACTAGCGGGAGGGTACGAGCAGTACTTC,CASGYGGLAGGYEQYF
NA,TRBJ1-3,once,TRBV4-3,TGCGCCAGCAGCCAAGATATCGCCGAAGGCCCTGGAAACACCATATATTTT,CASSQDIAEGPGNTIYF
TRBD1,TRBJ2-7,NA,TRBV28,TGTGCCAGCAGTTCCCTCGGGACAGGGAACGAGCAGTACTTC,CASSSLGTGNEQYF
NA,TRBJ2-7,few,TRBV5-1,TGCGCCAGCAGCTTGCCGGAGGCCGTAGACGAGCAGTACTTC,CASSLPEAVDEQYF
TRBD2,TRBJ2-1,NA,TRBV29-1,TGCAGCGCCCGGGTTCTAGCGGGAGACAATGAGCAGTTCTTC,CSARVLAGDNEQFF
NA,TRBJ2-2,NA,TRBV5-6,TGTGCCAGCAGCTTTGTCAGGACGAACGCCGGGGAGCTGTTTTTT,CASSFVRTNAGELFF
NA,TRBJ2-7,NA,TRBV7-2,TGTGCCAGCAGTGGGCCTGGACGCTCCTACGAGCAGTACTTC,CASSGPGRSYEQYF
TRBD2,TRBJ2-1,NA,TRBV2,TGTGCCAGCACCGAGGGCGGGACTAGCGTTGGTGAGCAGTTCTTC,CASTEGGTSVGEQFF
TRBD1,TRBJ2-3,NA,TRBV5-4,TGTGCCAGCAGCCAGGGACAGGGGGTTACAGATACGCAGTATTTT,CASSQGQGVTDTQYF
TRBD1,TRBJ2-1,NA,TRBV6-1,TGTGCCAGCATCAATGACAGGGTCTCCTACAATGAGCAGTTCTTC,CASINDRVSYNEQFF
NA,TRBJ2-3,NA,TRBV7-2,TGTGCCAGCAGCTTATTTTCGGCCAACACAGATACGCAGTATTTT,CASSLFSANTDTQYF
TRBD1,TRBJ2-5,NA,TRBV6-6,TGTGCCAGCAGTCACAGGGGGCGTCAAGAGACCCAGTACTTC,CASSHRGRQETQYF
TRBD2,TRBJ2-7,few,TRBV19,TGTGCCAGTAGTACCTCCGGGACTAGCGGAACGGGTGAGCAGTACTTC,CASSTSGTSGTGEQYF
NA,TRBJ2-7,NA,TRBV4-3,TGCGCCAGCAGCCAAGAACTCCTCGGCGAGCAGTACTTC,CASSQELLGEQYF
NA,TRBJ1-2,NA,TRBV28,TGTGCCAGCAGCCAGGGAGATTCGAGTGGCTACACCTTC,CASSQGDSSGYTF
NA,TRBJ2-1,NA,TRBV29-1,TGCAGCGTTGAAAAAACTGCGGGATCAGAGCAGTTCTTC,CSVEKTAGSEQFF
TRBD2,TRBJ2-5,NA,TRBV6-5,TGTGCCAGCAGCCGGACTAGCGGAGGCCAAGAGACCCAGTACTTC,CASSRTSGGQETQYF
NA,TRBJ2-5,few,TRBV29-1,TGCAGCGTTAAACAGAATCAGGAGACCCAGTACTTC,CSVKQNQETQYF
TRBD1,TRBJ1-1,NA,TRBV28,TGTGCCAGCAGTTTCCTGGTAGGGGACAGGGGGCGGGACACTGAAGCTTTCTTT,CASSFLVGDRGRDTEAFF